These 24 T cell receptor beta chains share one sample of origin, sequenced in a study of identical twins. TCRdb passed the 5' RACE reads through MiXCR, listing each CDR3 protein once. Of around 250,000 distinct CDR3 sequences in the sample, roughly 12% were seen once. These data are also associated with another study on yellow fever vaccine responses in identical twins.

The sample taken for sequencing was memory (CD45RO+) T cells sorted from blood. The receptors stem from a woman younger than 35 in good health.

This chain joins TRBV11-2 and TRBJ2-6, with TRBD1 identical over 7 bases. V gave up 4 bases and J gave up 0 bases; unmatched junction bases: 9. CDR3 length: 18 amino acids. Germline CDR1 and CDR2: SGHAT and FQNNGV. The CDR3 loop is CASSSRLGGGSGANVLTF. CDR3 nucleotide sequence: TGTGCCAGCAGCTCCCGGTTAGGGGGCGGCTCTGGGGCCAACGTCCTGACTTTC. The entire variable domain, with the rest obtained from reference TRBV11-2 and TRBJ2-6, is as follows: EAGVAQSPRYKIIEKRQSVAFWCNPISGHATLYWYQQILGQGPKLLIQFQNNGVVDDSQLPKDRFSAERLKGVDSTLKIQPAKLEDSAVYLCASSSRLGGGSGANVLTFGAGSRLTVL.

This clonotype has ten or more counts. This chain uses TRBV15 with TRBJ2-5; 14 positions match TRBD2. Germline loops: CDR1 LNHNV, CDR2 YYDKDF (reference sequence). The CDR3 has 15 amino acids. V lost 7 bases and J lost 4; bases outside the gene matches: 5. CDR3 sequence: CATTKGTSGGETQYF. The CDR3 DNA follows: TGTGCCACCACCAAGGGGACTAGCGGGGGAGAGACCCAGTACTTC.

This clonotype was seen a handful of times. The J gene is TRBJ2-2, the V gene TRBV15, with 8 positions matching TRBD1. This CDR3 has 14 residues. Germline V gene lookup returns CDR1 LNHNV and CDR2 YYDKDF (reference sequence). Trimming cost V 7 bases and J 6 bases; bases outside gene matches: 7. CDR3 nucleotides: TGTGCCACCAAGTTCAGGGGGCGGTCCGGGGAGCTGTTTTTT. The encoded protein is CATKFRGRSGELFF. Based on the CDR3 plus reference TRBV15 and TRBJ2-2, the full variable domain is DAMVIQNPRYQVTQFGKPVTLSCSQTLNHNVMYWYQQKSSQAPKLLFHYYDKDFNNEADTPDNFQSRRPNTSFCFLDIRSPGLGDTAMYLCATKFRGRSGELFFGEGSRLTVL.

This clonotype was picked up a small number of times. V and J are TRBV4-3 and TRBJ2-4; D gene uncertain. Trimming cost V 0 bases and J 7 bases, with 10 bases left between them. The CDR3 has 14 residues. Germline V gives CDR1 LGHNA, CDR2 YSLEER. The DNA of the CDR3 is TGCGCCAGCAGCCAAGATCTCCCGCCCAACATTCAGTACTTC. Translated: CASSQDLPPNIQYF.

This clonotype was observed at least ten times. The gene calls are TRBV6-5 and TRBJ2-2; 8 nucleotides align to TRBD2. V trimming: 6 bases; J trimming: 7 bases; junction bases outside the gene matches: 13. The CDR3 is 16 amino acids. Germline V gene lookup returns CDR1 MNHEY and CDR2 SVGAGI. The CDR3 nucleotides are TGTGCCAGCAGAAGCCCCGGGACTAGTAGTCGCGGGGAGCTGTTTTTT. Encoded protein: CASRSPGTSSRGELFF.

Notes on this clonotype: Mismatch with germline at one junction end may stem from a read error. The rearrangement uses TRBV6-1 and TRBJ1-6; no reliable D call. Germline assignment: CDR1 MNHNS and CDR2 SASEGT. CDR3 length: 12 residues. Written as DNA, the CDR3 is TGTGCCAGCAGATTTACGAATTCGCCCCTCCACTTT. Translating gives CASRFTNSPLHF.

This clonotype was found a few times. The V gene is TRBV20-1, the J gene TRBJ2-2; no reliable D call. The germline V and J ends were trimmed by 3 bases and 0 bases, with 11 bases remaining between them. The germline V gene encodes CDR1 DFQATT and CDR2 SNEGSKA (reference sequence). The CDR3 sequence is 15 residues long. Here the CDR3 reads CSASVGDSNTGELFF. The CDR3 coding sequence is TGCAGTGCTAGTGTGGGCGACTCGAACACCGGGGAGCTGTTTTTT.

This clonotype has just a few counts. V gene TRBV3-1 combines with J gene TRBJ1-1; the D gene is possibly TRBD1 (6 bases). The germline V and J ends were trimmed by 0 bases and 10 bases, with 21 bases remaining between them. Per the germline V gene, CDR1 is LGHDT and CDR2 is YNNKEL (reference sequence). CDR3 length equals 16 residues. The CDR3 nucleotides read TGTGCCAGCAGCCAAGAACGCAGGACAGATTTTATAGGAGCTTTCTTT. This codes for CASSQERRTDFIGAFF. Full variable domain (rest looked up from reference TRBV3-1 and TRBJ1-1): DTAVSQTPKYLVTQMGNDKSIKCEQNLGHDTMYWYKQDSKKFLKIMFSYNNKELIINETVPNRFSPKSPDKAHLNLHINSLELGDSAVYFCASSQERRTDFIGAFFGQGTRLTVV.

This clonotype has at least ten counts. The V and J genes are TRBV20-1 and TRBJ2-1; D is perhaps TRBD1 or TRBD2 (6 bases each). V was pared by 5 bases and J by 6 bases, with 20 bases between. The CDR3 is 15 amino acids. In germline, CDR1 is DFQATT, CDR2 SNEGSKA (reference sequence). The CDR3 reads CSAGKVGGDVNEQFF. The CDR3 DNA reads TGCAGTGCTGGGAAAGTCGGGGGCGACGTCAATGAGCAGTTCTTC.

The chain links TRBV7-3 to TRBJ2-2; the D is unclear. The CDR3 totals 15 residues. Germline V gene lookup returns CDR1 SGHTA and CDR2 FQGTGA. The V and J ends lost 0 bases and 7 bases respectively, with 12 bases between them. DNA of the CDR3: TGTGCCAGCAGCTTAACTGGTTCCTCCGGCGGGGAGCTGTTTTTT. Protein product: CASSLTGSSGGELFF.

This clonotype occurred a few times. This chain's CDR3 is CASSDGVGYSNQPQHF. CDR3 DNA: TGTGCCAGCAGTGATGGGGTGGGTTATAGCAATCAGCCCCAGCATTTT. The genes are TRBV2 and TRBJ1-5; the D is unclear. CDR1 and CDR2 (germline): SNHLY, FYNNEI. V dropped 3 bases and J dropped 0 bases, with 12 bases sitting between them. The CDR3 spans 16 residues.

This clonotype showed up just a few times. The genes are TRBV16 and TRBJ2-7; TRBD1 matches 8 bases. CDR1 is KGHSY, CDR2 FQNENV, per germline. J was trimmed by 7 bases and V by 4 bases; bases with no gene match: 12. The CDR3 has 15 amino acids. The CDR3 region is CASSLPGQGAVEQYF. Written as DNA, the CDR3 is TGTGCCAGCAGCCTACCCGGCCAGGGGGCCGTTGAGCAGTACTTC.

The chain recombines TRBV3-1 with TRBJ2-3; the match to TRBD2 covers 12 bases. The CDR3 extends over 18 amino acids. Germline CDR1 LGHDT, CDR2 YNNKEL (reference sequence). Losses at the gene ends were 1 base for V and 1 base for J; bases not matched to a gene: 6. This CDR3 reads CASSQASGGGLGTDTQYF. CDR3 sequence (DNA): TGTGCCAGCAGCCAAGCTAGCGGGGGGGGGTTGGGCACAGATACGCAGTATTTT.

This clonotype was seen ten or more times. The J gene is TRBJ2-3, the V gene TRBV18; D not resolved. Germline CDR1 and CDR2: KGHSH and LQKENI. The CDR3 extends over 12 amino acids. V was shortened by 3 bases and J by 6 bases, with 7 bases between the two germline ends. The CDR3 here is CASSPLADTQYF. In DNA form, the CDR3 reads TGTGCCAGCTCACCCCTCGCCGATACGCAGTATTTT.

This clonotype came up once. The J gene is TRBJ2-1, the V gene TRBV9; D is possibly TRBD2 (6 bases). CDR1 is SGDLS and CDR2 is YYNGEE in the germline V gene. Trimming removed 0 bases at V and 5 bases at J, with 27 bases between. CDR3 length equals 20 residues. CDR3 bases: TGTGCCAGCAGCGTAGCCCCAGTCGGGAGTCATCCTTTCCTGAACAATGAGCAGTTCTTC. Encoded protein: CASSVAPVGSHPFLNNEQFF.

The chain is built from TRBV28 and TRBJ1-6; 8 nucleotides agree with TRBD1. Germline V gene data show CDR1 as MDHEN and CDR2 as SYDVKM. The CDR3 has 18 amino acids. The J segment lost 0 bases and the V segment lost 3 bases, leaving 7 bases of the junction unmatched. The CDR3 region has the DNA TGTGCCAGCAGTTTTGGGAACAGGGGGTCCTCCTATAATTCACCCCTCCACTTT. Translation: CASSFGNRGSSYNSPLHF.

The rearrangement uses TRBV3-1 and TRBJ2-7; 8 bases align to TRBD2. The junction had 8 bases not matched to a gene; V was cut back by 0 bases and J by 4 bases. The CDR3 is 16 residues long. From germline, CDR1 is LGHDT and CDR2 YNNKEL (reference sequence). CDR3 bases: TGTGCCAGCAGCCAAGATTCCGGGACTAGTAGTTACGAGCAGTACTTC. Protein product: CASSQDSGTSSYEQYF.

This clonotype has more than one count but fewer than ten. The chain is built from TRBV5-1 and TRBJ1-1; 9 bases are a match to TRBD1. CDR1 and CDR2 from the germline V gene are SGHRS and YFSETQ. V trimming: 4 bases; J trimming: 2 bases; junction bases outside the gene matches: 12. This CDR3 is built from 17 residues. The DNA of the CDR3 is TGCGCCAGCAGCCCCCCGACCGGACAGGGGCCCAACACTGAAGCTTTCTTT. Amino acids: CASSPPTGQGPNTEAFF.

The rearrangement uses TRBV20-1 and TRBJ2-7; 13 nucleotides match TRBD2. J was trimmed by 12 bases and V by 0 bases; bases with no gene match: 11. In germline, CDR1 is DFQATT, CDR2 SNEGSKA (reference sequence). The length of the CDR3 is 15 residues. CDR3: CSARDSTSGRVGGYF. The CDR3 nucleotides are TGCAGTGCTAGAGATAGCACTAGCGGGAGGGTCGGTGGGTACTTC.

The chain joins TRBV6-6 to TRBJ2-7; D is unclear. Germline loops: CDR1 MNHNY, CDR2 SVGAGI (reference sequence). The CDR3 spans 12 residues. V lost 0 bases and J 4 bases, leaving 4 bases between the germline ends. CDR3 nucleotides: TGTGCCAGCAGTTACTCTGAATACGAGCAGTACTTC. Translation gives CASSYSEYEQYF.

Only a few counts were recorded for this clonotype. The V gene is TRBV2, the J gene TRBJ1-5; D not resolved. The CDR3 extends over 14 amino acids. Germline lookup yields CDR1 SNHLY and CDR2 FYNNEI. The V and J ends lost 2 bases and 5 bases respectively, with 10 bases between them. DNA of the CDR3: TGTGCCAGCAGTGAATCCCGGAGGGATCAGCCCCAGCATTTT. It translates to CASSESRRDQPQHF.

This clonotype was detected ten times or more. J is TRBJ2-7 and V is TRBV5-5; D is unclear. Germline assignment: CDR1 SGHKS and CDR2 YYEKEE (reference sequence). There are 15 residues in the CDR3. The V and J ends lost 0 bases and 3 bases respectively, with 13 bases between them. DNA of the CDR3: TGTGCCAGCAGCTTGGGGCAGGCAGTATACTACGAGCAGTACTTC. It is translated as CASSLGQAVYYEQYF.

This chain connects TRBV7-9 to TRBJ1-5, with D perhaps TRBD1 (6 bases). Germline V gene data show CDR1 as SEHNR and CDR2 as FQNEAQ (reference sequence). This CDR3 has 14 amino acids. Trimming removed 2 bases at V and 4 bases at J, with 9 bases between. CDR3 coding DNA: TGTGCCAGCAGCTTATCACAGGGAAATCAGCCCCAGCATTTT. Its translation: CASSLSQGNQPQHF.

This clonotype turned up a few times. V and J are TRBV20-1 and TRBJ2-2; no clear D gene. Germline V gene sequence: CDR1 DFQATT, CDR2 SNEGSKA (reference sequence). Trimming took off 4 bases at V and 1 base at J, with 10 bases between the two ends. This CDR3 is 14 amino acids long. CDR3 sequence (DNA): TGCAGTGCTATAGGCACAGTGAACACCGGGGAGCTGTTTTTT. This sequence encodes CSAIGTVNTGELFF.